Listed below are T cell receptor beta chains from one sample, sequenced in a study of blood T cells in healthy people across ages. TCRdb used MiXCR to reprocess the 5' RACE reads, holding one entry per CDR3 protein. The data show roughly 2 million distinct CDR3 sequences, with 40% to 55% seen just once and around 2.1% held by the top ten. The sample taken for sequencing was blood. The receptors were gathered from a woman in her thirties or forties in good health. CDR3s include the opening cysteine and the closing phenylalanine or tryptophan. The D gene is left open where the match is weak. Clone size is not always given. Where it is, it says once, few, many or a class for expanded clones.

.	TRBJ2-4	TRBV6-4	few	CASSGVRVKYF	TGTGCCAGCAGTGGAGTACGAGTGAAGTACTTC
.	TRBJ2-1	TRBV29-1	few	CSVESPAGEAYNEQFF	TGCAGCGTTGAAAGCCCAGCCGGGGAGGCCTACAATGAGCAGTTCTTC
.	TRBJ1-2	TRBV7-6	many	CASSLTSAFYGYTF	TGTGCCAGCAGCTTAACATCAGCCTTCTATGGCTACACCTTC
.	TRBJ2-7	TRBV12-3/TRBV12-4	few	CAGSFGSYEQYF	TGTGCCGGCAGTTTTGGGTCCTACGAGCAGTACTTC
TRBD1	TRBJ2-1	TRBV5-6	.	CASSPGQGPREQFF	TGTGCCAGCAGCCCCGGACAGGGGCCGCGGGAGCAGTTCTTC
TRBD1	TRBJ2-1	TRBV9	.	CASSSAGTGPPHEQFF	TGTGCCAGCAGCTCGGCCGGGACAGGACCCCCTCATGAGCAGTTCTTC
TRBD2	TRBJ2-2	TRBV4-3	.	CASSQDVTSGGASAELFF	TGCGCCAGCAGCCAAGACGTAACTAGCGGGGGGGCGTCGGCGGAGCTGTTTTTT
.	TRBJ1-2	TRBV18	.	CASSPAQGMLVYGYTF	TGTGCCAGCTCACCCGCCCAGGGAATGCTTGTCTATGGCTACACCTTC
TRBD2	TRBJ2-3	TRBV4-2	.	CASSQALTSGVTDTQYF	TGTGCCAGCAGCCAAGCCTTGACTAGCGGGGTAACAGATACGCAGTATTTT
TRBD1	TRBJ1-6	TRBV6-2/TRBV6-3	.	CASRASSGGNSPLHF	TGTGCCAGCAGGGCGTCGTCAGGGGGCAATTCACCCCTCCACTTT
TRBD2	TRBJ2-3	TRBV6-4	.	CASSPERGLITDTQYF	TGTGCCAGCAGTCCAGAGCGGGGACTAATCACAGATACGCAGTATTTT
.	TRBJ2-1	TRBV21-1	.	CASVQDFERTDNEQFF	TGTGCCAGCGTTCAGGATTTTGAAAGAACGGACAATGAGCAGTTCTTC
.	TRBJ1-2	TRBV5-1	.	CASSLTPGVHGYTF	TGCGCCAGCAGCTTGACTCCAGGGGTACATGGCTACACCTTC
TRBD1	TRBJ1-6	TRBV20-1	.	CSARGTGGSPLHF	TGCAGTGCTAGAGGCACAGGGGGCTCACCCCTCCACTTT
TRBD1	TRBJ1-2	TRBV6-5	.	CASSYVQGLEGTF	TGTGCCAGCAGTTACGTACAGGGGTTGGAAGGCACCTTC
TRBD2	TRBJ2-7	TRBV6-1	.	CASSVRLAGYNEQYF	TGTGCCAGCAGTGTTCGACTAGCGGGGTACAATGAGCAGTACTTC
.	TRBJ1-5	TRBV20-1	.	CSARYGGSNQPQHF	TGCAGTGCTAGGTATGGGGGGTCAAATCAGCCCCAGCATTTT
.	TRBJ2-6	TRBV12-3/TRBV12-4	.	CASSLPGGTGANVLTF	TGTGCCAGCAGTCTCCCGGGCGGGACCGGGGCCAACGTCCTGACTTTC
.	TRBJ2-3	TRBV24-1	few	CATSDGTTGLSTDTQYF	TGTGCCACCAGTGATGGGACGACAGGCCTAAGCACAGATACGCAGTATTTT
.	TRBJ2-5	TRBV18	.	CASSPRADKETQYF	TGTGCCAGCTCACCAAGGGCAGACAAAGAGACCCAGTACTTC
.	TRBJ1-1	TRBV7-2	.	CASSSTLMNTEAFF	TGTGCCAGCAGCTCCACCCTGATGAACACTGAAGCTTTCTTT
.	TRBJ2-7	TRBV5-1	.	CASSFALNEDEQYF	TGCGCCAGCAGCTTTGCCCTAAACGAGGACGAGCAGTACTTC
.	TRBJ2-7	TRBV10-2	.	CASTPTSWYEQYF	TGCGCCAGCACTCCGACTAGTTGGTACGAGCAGTACTTC
TRBD1	TRBJ2-6	TRBV12-3/TRBV12-4	.	CASSLQTGATGANVLTF	TGTGCCAGCAGTTTGCAGACAGGGGCTACTGGGGCCAACGTCCTGACTTTC